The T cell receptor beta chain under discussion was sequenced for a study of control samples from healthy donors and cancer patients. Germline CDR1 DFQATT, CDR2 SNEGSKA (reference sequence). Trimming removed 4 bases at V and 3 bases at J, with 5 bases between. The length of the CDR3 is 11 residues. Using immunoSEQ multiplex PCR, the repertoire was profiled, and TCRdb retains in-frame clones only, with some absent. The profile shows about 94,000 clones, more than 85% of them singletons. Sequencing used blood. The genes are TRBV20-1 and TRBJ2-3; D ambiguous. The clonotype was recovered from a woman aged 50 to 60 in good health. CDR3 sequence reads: CSAIRTDTQYF. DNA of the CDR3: TGCAGTGCTATTCGTACAGATACGCAGTATTTT.